These 19 T cell receptor beta chains originate from one sample sequenced in a study of T cells after posttransplantation cyclophosphamide. The data were produced by immunoSEQ multiplex PCR, yet TCRdb's version contains in-frame clones alone and is incomplete. The record shows around 460 clones for this sample, with no singletons present. Treatment was busulfan-fludarabine conditioning, a marrow graft, and cyclophosphamide on days +3 and +4. The starting material was PBMCs, obtained 32 days after allogeneic stem cell transplant with posttransplant cyclophosphamide. The receptors shown here come from a male patient aged 25 to 39 who received an allogeneic stem cell transplant from a related donor, was CMV-positive, and had acute GVHD only. The T cells may partly be graft donor cells.

Within the sample, this clone is medium-sized (0.01 to 0.1%). This CDR3 is CASSPAGAYYNEQFF. In nucleotides, the CDR3 is TGTGCCAGCAGCCCAGCGGGGGCCTACTACAATGAGCAGTTCTTC. The gene calls are TRBV12-3 or TRBV12-4 and TRBJ2-1, with 8 positions matching TRBD2. The CDR3 runs to 15 residues. The V gene end was trimmed by 6 bases and the J gene end by 3 bases; junction bases not matched to a gene: 7.

By share, this clone counts as medium-sized. The chain couples TRBV5-1 to TRBJ2-7; D gene ambiguous. Trimming stripped 0 bases from V and 0 bases from J, with 13 bases between. CDR3 length: 16 residues. The germline V gene encodes CDR1 SGHRS and CDR2 YFSETQ. The CDR3 protein is CASSLGGWQFSYEQYF. CDR3 DNA: TGCGCCAGCAGCTTGGGCGGCTGGCAGTTCTCCTACGAGCAGTACTTC.

By share of the sample, this clone is medium-sized (0.01 to 0.1%). This chain links TRBV7-9 with TRBJ2-7, with TRBD1 matching 7 bases. Germline V gene sequence: CDR1 SEHNR, CDR2 FQNEAQ (reference sequence). The CDR3 extends over 14 amino acids. V lost 6 bases and J lost 3; bases outside the gene matches: 8. The CDR3 DNA reads as TGTGCCAGCAGTTCCATGGACAGGCTCTACGAGCAGTACTTC. The encoded protein is CASSSMDRLYEQYF.

By its share, this clone is large. CDR3 in amino acids: CASSTWGGTDTQYF. Here the CDR3 DNA reads TGTGCCAGCAGTACCTGGGGGGGCACAGATACGCAGTATTTT. The rearrangement uses TRBV6-2 or TRBV6-3 and TRBJ2-3, with a tentative D call TRBD2 (6 bases). Per germline, CDR1 MNHEY and CDR2 SVGEGT. The CDR3 contains 14 residues. V was cut by 5 bases and J by 1 base, with 10 bases left in between.

By sample fraction, this clone is large (0.1 to 1%). The chain employs TRBV11-3 and TRBJ2-3, with a possible D match to TRBD1 (6 bases). This CDR3 has 14 residues. The V gene's germline CDR1 is SGHNT and CDR2 YENEEA. The V end lost 5 bases, the J end lost 2 bases, and 11 bases lay between the germline ends. In DNA, the CDR3 is TGTGCCAGCAGCCACCGGGACAACACAGATACGCAGTATTTT. It yields the protein CASSHRDNTDTQYF. Full variable domain (rest looked up from reference TRBV11-3 and TRBJ2-3): EAGVVQSPRYKIIEKKQPVAFWCNPISGHNTLYWYLQNLGQGPELLIRYENEEAVDDSQLPKDRFSAERLKGVDSTLKIQPAELGDSAVYLCASSHRDNTDTQYFGPGTRLTVL.

This clone counts as medium-sized. Without the conserved terminal phenylalanine or tryptophan, this CDR3 likely stems from a read error. No DNA is shown, since the ends of the CDR3 on it are uncertain; the CDR3 is the one TCRdb lists. The V call is TRBV5-1, the J call TRBJ1-2. Germline loops: CDR1 SGHRS, CDR2 YFSETQ. The CDR3 is 8 amino acids in total, end residues counted. The CDR3 is CASSLAGT.

This clone is categorized as medium-sized. The CDR3 bases are TGTGCCAGCAGTTTGACCTCCGGGACAGGGGGCAACAATCAGCCCCAGCATTTT. It yields the protein CASSLTSGTGGNNQPQHF. V is TRBV28 and J is TRBJ1-5; the match to TRBD1 covers 12 bases. V lost 3 bases and J lost 3; bases outside the gene matches: 9. The germline V gene has CDR1 MDHEN and CDR2 SYDVKM. CDR3 length: 18 residues.

By sample share, this clone is medium-sized. This chain links TRBV14 with TRBJ1-6; D unresolved. Trimming removed 3 bases from V and 7 bases from J, with 4 bases in between. Per germline, CDR1 SGHDN and CDR2 FVKESK. CDR3 length: 12 residues. The CDR3 protein is CASSHANSPLHF. CDR3 DNA: TGTGCCAGCAGCCACGCGAATTCACCCCTCCACTTT.

This clone has just a few counts. The chain combines TRBV7-2 with TRBJ2-5; 14 bases match TRBD2. This CDR3 region has 16 residues. Germline V CDR1 and CDR2: SGHTA, FQGNSA. Losses at the gene ends were 5 bases for V and 1 base for J; bases not matched to a gene: 3. CDR3 region: CASSPGTSGGQETQYF. The CDR3 DNA sequence: TGTGCCAGCAGCCCGGGGACTAGCGGGGGCCAAGAGACCCAGTACTTC.

This clone was observed a handful of times. This chain links TRBV11-2 with TRBJ1-2, with a weak D call TRBD1 (5 bases). V was pared by 11 bases and J by 7 bases, with 23 bases between. Germline assignment: CDR1 SGHAT and CDR2 FQNNGV. This CDR3 has 14 residues. The CDR3 reads CAPLGVSDLFGYTF. The CDR3 region has the DNA TGTGCCCCCCTAGGGGTATCTGATCTCTTTGGCTACACCTTC.

Within the sample, this clone is medium-sized (0.01 to 0.1%). The chain links TRBV7-9 to TRBJ1-2; 7 nucleotides match TRBD1. From germline, CDR1 is SEHNR and CDR2 FQNEAQ (reference sequence). The CDR3 runs 15 residues. V dropped 5 bases and J dropped 3; count of bases not matched to a gene: 9. The CDR3 DNA is TGTGCCAGCAGCCAGGGGGAGAGTTACTACTATGGCTACACCTTC. Protein product: CASSQGESYYYGYTF.

By share, this clone counts as medium-sized (0.01 to 0.1%). This chain links TRBV28 with TRBJ1-6; 7 bases map to TRBD1. CDR3 length: 15 amino acids. V trimming: 10 bases; J trimming: 8 bases; junction bases outside the gene matches: 14. The germline V gene encodes CDR1 MDHEN and CDR2 SYDVKM. The CDR3 DNA follows: TGTGCCACCCCTGGCAAGGGGGCGTCGGATTCACCCCTCCACTTT. Amino acids: CATPGKGASDSPLHF.

This clone is labeled medium-sized (0.01 to 0.1%). CDR3 sequence reads: CASSLTRGTYGYTF. CDR3 in DNA: TGTGCCAGCAGCCTGACTCGGGGAACCTATGGCTACACCTTC. The V call is TRBV5-4, the J call TRBJ1-2; D remains ambiguous. V was cut by 4 bases and J by 4 bases, with 14 bases left in between. CDR1 and CDR2 from the germline V gene are SGHNT and YYREEE (reference sequence). There are 14 residues in the CDR3.

This clone is large. V usage is TRBV10-3 and J usage is TRBJ2-2; D is undetermined. Trimming shortened V by 0 bases and J by 7 bases, and 9 bases separated the two germline ends. The germline V gene encodes CDR1 ENHRY and CDR2 SYGVKD. The length of the CDR3 is 14 residues. CDR3 in DNA: TGTGCCATCAGTGAGTCTCAGACGGGCGGGGAGCTGTTTTTT. It specifies CAISESQTGGELFF.

This clone was seen a few times. The gene calls are TRBV29-1 and TRBJ1-1; D is perhaps TRBD1 (5 bases). V was cut by 7 bases and J by 0 bases, with 15 bases left in between. Germline loops: CDR1 SQVTM, CDR2 ANQGSEA. CDR3 size: 14 residues. This CDR3 is CSGGRLFMNTEAFF. CDR3 nucleotides: TGCAGCGGGGGCAGACTTTTCATGAACACTGAAGCTTTCTTT.

V usage is TRBV5-1 and J usage is TRBJ1-2; 8 bases are shared with TRBD1. This CDR3 is built from 13 residues. Germline CDR1 is SGHRS and CDR2 is YFSETQ. V trimming: 3 bases; J trimming: 4 bases; junction bases outside the gene matches: 2. CDR3 loop: CASSSGQGYGYTF. The CDR3 nucleotides are TGCGCCAGCAGCTCTGGACAGGGCTATGGCTACACCTTC.

By sample fraction, this clone is medium-sized. The DNA of the CDR3 is TGTGCCAGCAGCTTAGCAGGCGGAAACACCGGGGAGCTGTTTTTT. Translation: CASSLAGGNTGELFF. V gene TRBV7-2 combines with J gene TRBJ2-2; the D is unclear. Trimming took 0 bases from V and 2 from J, leaving 7 bases between them. Germline V gene data show CDR1 as SGHTA and CDR2 as FQGNSA. CDR3 length: 15 amino acids.

This chain links TRBV9 with TRBJ2-7, with TRBD1 as a possible D gene (8 bases). Deletions cut 0 bases from V and 5 bases from J, with 15 bases between. The CDR3 contains 15 residues. Germline V lookup: CDR1 SGDLS, CDR2 YYNGEE. The CDR3 DNA follows: TGTGCCAGCAGCGTAGCTACAGGGGGAGGGCACGAGCAGTACTTC. Protein: CASSVATGGGHEQYF.

The CDR3 reads CASTSWTPTDTQYF. In nucleotides, the CDR3 is TGTGCCAGCACTAGCTGGACCCCCACAGATACGCAGTATTTT. The rearrangement uses TRBV2 and TRBJ2-3, with D maybe TRBD2 (5 bases). Trimming took 7 bases from V and 2 from J, leaving 13 bases between them. From germline, CDR1 is SNHLY and CDR2 FYNNEI. This CDR3 spans 14 amino acids.